The clone carrying this TCR beta chain was counted only a few times. It was with random hexamers that roughly 0.45 to 1 ug RNA was reverse transcribed. With immunoSEQ multiplex PCR, TCR beta CDR3 was amplified across 54 Vbeta and 13 Jbeta. TCRdb re-called the immunoSEQ multiplex PCR reads through MiXCR, storing one row per CDR3 protein. The repertoire holds around 160,000 distinct CDR3 sequences, with 90% to 95% as singletons. Healthy donors formed controls matched for age and sex. This record comes from a study of CD8 T cells in Susac syndrome. The germline gives CDR1 DFQATT, CDR2 SNEGSKA (reference sequence). Trimming removed 3 bases from V and 10 bases from J; junction bases left unmatched: 9. The CDR3 is 15 amino acids.

Sequenced input: CD4+ T cells from PBMCs. The chain combines TRBV20-1 with TRBJ1-6; TRBD1 matches 10 bases. The source is a human donor in good health. The CDR3 nucleotides are TGCAGTGCTAGGGACCGGGACAGGGGCGACTCACCCCTCCACTTT. This sequence encodes CSARDRDRGDSPLHF.